This T cell receptor (beta chain) was captured in a study of shared T cell receptors in the human thymus. Clones were read by immunoSEQ multiplex PCR, and TCRdb kept only the in-frame ones, dropping some. The table lists some 660,000 clones, approximately 89% of them singletons. V shed 4 bases and J 2 bases; nucleotides not matched to a gene: 5. Germline-derived CDR1 and CDR2 are SNHLY and FYNNEI. CDR3 length equals 17 residues. These data also formed part of another study, on human thymus T cells. That work adds: Corrective cardiac operations yielded the resected thymus tissue. Unrelated individuals were reported by related research to share highly overlapping thymic repertoires.

The clonotype originates from a boy less than two years old with a congenital heart defect. Sequenced: thymocytes. The genes are TRBV2 and TRBJ2-1; 13 nucleotides match TRBD2. The CDR3 protein is CASSGLAGGQAYNEQFF. For the CDR3, the DNA is TGTGCCAGCAGTGGACTAGCGGGGGGCCAAGCCTACAATGAGCAGTTCTTC.